Listed here is a single TCR beta chain. The junction differs from germline at one of its ends, possibly a read error. Sequenced by immunoSEQ multiplex PCR; TCRdb stores in-frame clones only, minus some. The table lists about 180,000 clones, around 90% of them singletons, with around 2% in the top ten. This CDR3 has 14 residues. Germline lookup yields CDR1 SGHTA and CDR2 FQGNSA. The sample originates from a study of control samples from healthy donors and cancer patients. The sample was blood. This chain joins TRBV7-2 and TRBJ2-1, with 8 bases that match TRBD2. The origin of this receptor is a middle-aged woman in good health. Here the CDR3 DNA reads TGTGCCAGCAGCCCTCTGGCGGGGGGCTATGAGCAGCTCTTC. It translates to CASSPLAGGYEQLF. Based on the CDR3 plus reference TRBV7-2 and TRBJ2-1, the full variable domain is GAGVSQSPSNKVTEKGKDVELRCDPISGHTALYWYRQSLGQGLEFLIYFQGNSAPDKSGLPSDRFSAERTGGSVSTLTIQRTQQEDSAVYLCASSPLAGGYEQLFGPGTRLTVL.